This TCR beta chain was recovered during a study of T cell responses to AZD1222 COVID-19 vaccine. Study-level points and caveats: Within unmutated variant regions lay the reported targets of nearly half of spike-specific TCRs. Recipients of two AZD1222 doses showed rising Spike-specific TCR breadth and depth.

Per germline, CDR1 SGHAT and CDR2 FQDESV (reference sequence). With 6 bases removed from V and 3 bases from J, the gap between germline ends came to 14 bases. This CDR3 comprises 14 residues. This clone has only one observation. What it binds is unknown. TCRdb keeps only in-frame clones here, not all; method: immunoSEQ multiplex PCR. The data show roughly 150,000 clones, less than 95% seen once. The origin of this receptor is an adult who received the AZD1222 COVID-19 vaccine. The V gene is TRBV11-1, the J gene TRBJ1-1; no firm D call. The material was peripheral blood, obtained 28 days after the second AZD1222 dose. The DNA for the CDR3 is TGTGCCAGCAGACTAACAGAGGACCACACTGAAGCTTTCTTT. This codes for CASRLTEDHTEAFF.